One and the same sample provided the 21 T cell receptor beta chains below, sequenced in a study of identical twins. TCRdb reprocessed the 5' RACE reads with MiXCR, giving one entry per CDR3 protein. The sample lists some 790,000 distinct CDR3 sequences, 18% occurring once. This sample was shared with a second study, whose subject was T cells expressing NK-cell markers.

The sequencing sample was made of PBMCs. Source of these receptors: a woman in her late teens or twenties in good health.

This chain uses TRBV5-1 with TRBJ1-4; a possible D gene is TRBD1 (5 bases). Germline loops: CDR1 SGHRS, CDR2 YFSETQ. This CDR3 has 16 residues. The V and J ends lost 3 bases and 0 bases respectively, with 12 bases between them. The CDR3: CASSSEGRTTNEKLFF. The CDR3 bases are TGCGCCAGCAGCTCCGAGGGACGGACAACTAATGAAAAACTGTTTTTT.

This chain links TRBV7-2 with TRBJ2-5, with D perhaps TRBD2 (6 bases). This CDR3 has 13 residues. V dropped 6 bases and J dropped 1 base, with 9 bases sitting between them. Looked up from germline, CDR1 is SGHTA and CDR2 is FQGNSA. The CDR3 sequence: CASSPTSQETQYF. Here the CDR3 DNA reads TGTGCCAGCAGTCCGACTAGCCAAGAGACCCAGTACTTC.

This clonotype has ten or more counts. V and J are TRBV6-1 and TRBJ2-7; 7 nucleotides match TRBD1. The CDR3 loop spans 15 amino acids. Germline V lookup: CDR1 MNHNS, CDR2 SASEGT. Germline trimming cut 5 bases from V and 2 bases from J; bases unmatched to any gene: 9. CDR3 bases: TGTGCCAGCAGTCCCGGGTGGGACAGCACCTACGAGCAGTACTTC. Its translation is CASSPGWDSTYEQYF.

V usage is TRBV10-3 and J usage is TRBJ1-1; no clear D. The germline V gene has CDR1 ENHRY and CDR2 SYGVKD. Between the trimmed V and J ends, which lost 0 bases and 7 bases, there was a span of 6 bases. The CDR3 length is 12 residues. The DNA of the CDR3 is TGTGCCATCAGTGAGTCGACCCTTGAAGCTTTCTTT. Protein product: CAISESTLEAFF.

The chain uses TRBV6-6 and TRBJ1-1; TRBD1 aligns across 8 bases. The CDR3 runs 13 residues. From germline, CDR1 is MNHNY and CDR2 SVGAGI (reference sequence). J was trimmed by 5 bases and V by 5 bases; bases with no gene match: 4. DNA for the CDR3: TGTGCCAGCAGTACGGACAGGGCTACTGAAGCTTTCTTT. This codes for CASSTDRATEAFF.

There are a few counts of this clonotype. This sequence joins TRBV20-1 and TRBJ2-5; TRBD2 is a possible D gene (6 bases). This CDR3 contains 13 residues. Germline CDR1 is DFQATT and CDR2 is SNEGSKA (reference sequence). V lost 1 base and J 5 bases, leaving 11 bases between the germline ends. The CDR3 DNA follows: TGCAGTGCTAGAGTGACCGGAGGGGAGACCCAGTACTTC. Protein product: CSARVTGGETQYF.

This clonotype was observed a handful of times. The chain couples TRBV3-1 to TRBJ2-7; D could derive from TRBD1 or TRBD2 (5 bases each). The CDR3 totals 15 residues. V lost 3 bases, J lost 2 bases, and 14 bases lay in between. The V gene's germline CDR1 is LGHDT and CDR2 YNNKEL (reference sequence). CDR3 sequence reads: CASSQVPVGAYEQYF. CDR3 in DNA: TGTGCCAGCAGCCAGGTCCCTGTGGGGGCCTACGAGCAGTACTTC.

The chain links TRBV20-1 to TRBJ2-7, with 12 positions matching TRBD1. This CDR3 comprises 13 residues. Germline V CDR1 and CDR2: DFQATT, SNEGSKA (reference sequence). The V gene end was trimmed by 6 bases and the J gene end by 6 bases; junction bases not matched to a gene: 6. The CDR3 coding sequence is TGCAGTGCCGACCGGGACAGGGGGCGCGAGCAGTACTTC. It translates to CSADRDRGREQYF.

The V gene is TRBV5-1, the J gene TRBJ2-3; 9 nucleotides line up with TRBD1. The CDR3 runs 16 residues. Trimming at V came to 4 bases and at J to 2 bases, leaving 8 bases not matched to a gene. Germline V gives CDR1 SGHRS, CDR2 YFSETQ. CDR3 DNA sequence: TGCGCCAGCAGCGGTGGGACAGGGCCTCTCACAGATACGCAGTATTTT. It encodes CASSGGTGPLTDTQYF.

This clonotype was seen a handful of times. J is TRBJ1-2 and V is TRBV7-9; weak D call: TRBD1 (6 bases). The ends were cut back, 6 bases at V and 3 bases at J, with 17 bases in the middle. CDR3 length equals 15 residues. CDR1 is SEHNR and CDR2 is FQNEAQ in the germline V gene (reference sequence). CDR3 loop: CASRALNREDYGYTF. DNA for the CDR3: TGTGCCAGCAGGGCTCTTAACAGGGAGGACTATGGCTACACCTTC.

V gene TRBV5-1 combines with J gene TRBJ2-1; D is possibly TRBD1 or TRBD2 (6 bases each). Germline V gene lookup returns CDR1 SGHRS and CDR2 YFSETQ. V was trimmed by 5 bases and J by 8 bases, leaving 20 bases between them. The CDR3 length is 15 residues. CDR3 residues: CASSLRGARTDEQFF. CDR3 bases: TGCGCCAGCAGTTTGAGGGGGGCCCGCACGGATGAGCAGTTCTTC.

CDR3 residues: CASSFLGGLETQYF. The CDR3 DNA sequence: TGTGCCAGCAGCTTTTTAGGAGGACTAGAGACCCAGTACTTC. J is TRBJ2-5 and V is TRBV7-2; tentative D call: TRBD2 (5 bases). This CDR3 region has 14 residues. Germline V gene sequence: CDR1 SGHTA, CDR2 FQGNSA. The V end was cut by 3 bases, the J end by 4 bases, with 12 bases between.

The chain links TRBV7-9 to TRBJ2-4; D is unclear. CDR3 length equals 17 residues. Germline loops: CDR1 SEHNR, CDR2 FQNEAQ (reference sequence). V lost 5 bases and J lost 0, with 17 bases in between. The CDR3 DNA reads TGTGCCAGCAGCCCCTACGGGCAGCACCTAGCCAAAAACATTCAGTACTTC. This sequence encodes CASSPYGQHLAKNIQYF.

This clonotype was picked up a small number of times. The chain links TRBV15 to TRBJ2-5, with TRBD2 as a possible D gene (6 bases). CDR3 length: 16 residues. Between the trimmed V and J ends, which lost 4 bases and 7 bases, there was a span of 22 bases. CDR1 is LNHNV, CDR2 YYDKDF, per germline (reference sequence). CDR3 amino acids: CATSKVSGSGFRTQYF. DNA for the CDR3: TGTGCCACCAGCAAGGTATCCGGGAGCGGTTTCAGGACCCAGTACTTC.

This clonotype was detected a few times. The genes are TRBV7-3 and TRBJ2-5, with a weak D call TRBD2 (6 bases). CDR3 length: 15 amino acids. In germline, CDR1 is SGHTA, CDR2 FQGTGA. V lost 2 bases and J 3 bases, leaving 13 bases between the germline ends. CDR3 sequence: CASSLFGLPKETQYF. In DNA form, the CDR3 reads TGTGCCAGCAGCTTATTCGGACTACCAAAAGAGACCCAGTACTTC.

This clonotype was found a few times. CDR3 loop: CSATTYGGAHYEQYF. CDR3 DNA sequence: TGCAGTGCTACAACCTACGGGGGGGCTCACTACGAGCAGTACTTC. V is TRBV20-1 and J is TRBJ2-7, with 8 bases identical to TRBD2. The germline V gene has CDR1 DFQATT and CDR2 SNEGSKA (reference sequence). V was pared by 4 bases and J by 3 bases, with 11 bases of the junction left unmatched. This CDR3 spans 15 amino acids.

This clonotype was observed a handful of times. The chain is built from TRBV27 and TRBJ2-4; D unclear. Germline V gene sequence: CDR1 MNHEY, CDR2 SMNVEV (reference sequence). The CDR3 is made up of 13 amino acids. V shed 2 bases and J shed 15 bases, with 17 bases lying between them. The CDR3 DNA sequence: TGTGCCAGCAGTTTAACACGGCGGACCCCCGGGTACTTC. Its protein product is CASSLTRRTPGYF.

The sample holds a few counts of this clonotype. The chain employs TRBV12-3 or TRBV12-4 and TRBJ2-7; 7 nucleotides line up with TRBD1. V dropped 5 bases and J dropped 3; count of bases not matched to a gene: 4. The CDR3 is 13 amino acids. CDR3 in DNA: TGTGCCAGCAGTCAGGGGGATCGCTACGAGCAGTACTTC. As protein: CASSQGDRYEQYF.

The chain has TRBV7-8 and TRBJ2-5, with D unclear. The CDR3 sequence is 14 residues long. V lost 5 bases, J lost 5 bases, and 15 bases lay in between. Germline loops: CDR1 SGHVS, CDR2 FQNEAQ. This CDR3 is CASSLEVRWETQYF. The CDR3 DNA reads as TGTGCCAGCAGCCTCGAAGTGAGGTGGGAGACCCAGTACTTC.

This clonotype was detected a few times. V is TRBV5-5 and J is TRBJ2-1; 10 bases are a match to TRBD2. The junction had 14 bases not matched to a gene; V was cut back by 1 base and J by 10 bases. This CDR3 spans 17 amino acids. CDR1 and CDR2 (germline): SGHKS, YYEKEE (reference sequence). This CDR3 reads CASSLRPEREGLKEQFF. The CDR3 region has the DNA TGTGCCAGCAGCTTGCGGCCAGAGCGGGAGGGCCTTAAGGAGCAGTTCTTC.

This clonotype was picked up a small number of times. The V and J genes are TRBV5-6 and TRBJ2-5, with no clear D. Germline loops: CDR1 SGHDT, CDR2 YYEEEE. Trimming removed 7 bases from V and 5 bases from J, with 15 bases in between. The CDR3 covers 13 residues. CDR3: CASAPGSFETQYF. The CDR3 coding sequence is TGTGCCAGCGCCCCCGGCAGTTTTGAGACCCAGTACTTC.